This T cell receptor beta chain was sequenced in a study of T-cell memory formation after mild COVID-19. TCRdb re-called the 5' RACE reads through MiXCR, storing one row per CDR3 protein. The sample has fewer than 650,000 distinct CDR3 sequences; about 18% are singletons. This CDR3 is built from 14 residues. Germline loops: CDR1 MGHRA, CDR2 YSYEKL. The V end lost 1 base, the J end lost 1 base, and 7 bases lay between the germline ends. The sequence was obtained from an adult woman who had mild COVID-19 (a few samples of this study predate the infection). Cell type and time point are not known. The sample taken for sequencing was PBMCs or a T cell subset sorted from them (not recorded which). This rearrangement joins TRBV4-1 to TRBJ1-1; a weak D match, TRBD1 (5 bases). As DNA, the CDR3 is TGCGCCAGCAGCCAAGGGACACCGAACACTGAAGCTTTCTTT. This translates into CASSQGTPNTEAFF.